Listed below are T cell receptor beta chains from one sample, sequenced in a study of shared clonotypes between healthy human individuals. The data were produced by immunoSEQ multiplex PCR, yet TCRdb's version contains in-frame clones alone and is incomplete. The table includes more than 550,000 clones, just over 90% detected once. Sequencing input: naive CD8+ T cells sorted from blood. All receptors come from a man aged 30-40 years in good health. CDR3s include the opening cysteine and the closing phenylalanine or tryptophan. D genes are given only for firm matches. Only part of the rows carry a size: once, few, many, or a class if the clone is expanded.

TRBV28	-	TRBJ1-1	once	14	CASSLPRGNTEAFF	TGTGCCAGCAGTTTGCCCAGGGGGAACACTGAAGCTTTCTTT
TRBV7-2	-	TRBJ2-5	once	14	CASSLANAKGTQYF	TGTGCCAGCAGCTTAGCAAACGCCAAGGGGACCCAGTACTTC
TRBV4-1	-	TRBJ2-7	-	13	CASSQAPAYEQYF	TGCGCCAGCAGCCAAGCCCCAGCGTACGAGCAGTACTTC
TRBV7-2	TRBD2	TRBJ2-3	once	16	CASSLGAGGAGDTQYF	TGTGCCAGCAGCTTGGGGGCGGGGGGCGCAGGGGATACGCAGTATTTT
TRBV7-9	-	TRBJ2-2	-	15	CASSLAQGDTGELFF	TGTGCCAGCAGCTTAGCCCAGGGCGACACCGGGGAGCTGTTTTTT
TRBV4-1	TRBD2	TRBJ2-1	-	14	CASSQENLADEQFF	TGCGCCAGCAGCCAAGAGAACCTAGCGGATGAGCAGTTCTTC
TRBV27	-	TRBJ2-3	-	13	CASKRGYTDTQYF	TGTGCCAGTAAAAGAGGATACACAGATACGCAGTATTTT
TRBV19	-	TRBJ1-1	-	15	CASSIIARVFTEAFF	TGTGCCAGTAGTATCATCGCCAGGGTATTCACTGAAGCTTTCTTT
TRBV6-1	-	TRBJ2-5	-	12	CASSTGLRQQYF	TGTGCCAGCAGTACAGGACTACGGCAGCAGTACTTC
TRBV19	-	TRBJ2-1	once	13	CASSIVVYNEQFF	TGTGCCAGTAGTATAGTTGTATACAATGAGCAGTTCTTC
TRBV6-1	-	TRBJ2-3	-	12	CASSEQRDTQYF	TGTGCCAGCAGTGAACAGCGGGATACGCAGTATTTT
TRBV11-2	-	TRBJ2-7	-	13	CASTHSRTYEQYF	TGTGCCAGCACTCATTCAAGAACCTACGAGCAGTACTTC
TRBV19	TRBD2	TRBJ2-7	once	13	CASSRTSGTEQYF	TGTGCCAGTAGTAGGACTAGCGGGACCGAGCAGTACTTC
TRBV28	-	TRBJ2-7	-	14	CASSFDTYSYEQYF	TGTGCCAGCAGTTTTGACACTTACTCCTACGAGCAGTACTTC
TRBV5-1	TRBD2	TRBJ2-7	-	15	CASSPGTSGLYEQYF	TGCGCCAGCAGCCCCGGGACTAGCGGGCTCTACGAGCAGTACTTC
TRBV10-1	-	TRBJ2-1	-	17	CASSGRQRNSSYNEQFF	TGCGCCAGCAGTGGGCGACAGCGGAACAGCTCCTACAATGAGCAGTTCTTC
TRBV19	-	TRBJ2-1	-	16	CASKFALGDKYNEQFF	TGTGCCAGTAAATTCGCGTTGGGAGACAAATACAATGAGCAGTTCTTC
TRBV7-9	-	TRBJ2-1	once	12	CASSLWVREQFF	TGTGCCAGCAGCTTATGGGTTCGTGAGCAGTTCTTC
TRBV19	TRBD1	TRBJ1-1	once	14	CASSILPGQAEAFF	TGTGCCAGTAGTATTCTTCCAGGACAGGCTGAAGCTTTCTTT
TRBV7-6	-	TRBJ2-5	few	14	CASSSALGQETQYF	TGTGCCAGCAGCTCGGCCCTGGGGCAAGAGACCCAGTACTTC
TRBV25-1	-	TRBJ2-3	-	17	CASSTRTSYSHTDTQYF	TGTGCCAGCAGCACACGCACTTCATATTCCCACACAGATACGCAGTATTTT
TRBV7-9	TRBD1	TRBJ2-2	-	15	CASSSDRTYTGELFF	TGTGCCAGCAGCTCGGACAGGACTTACACCGGGGAGCTGTTTTTT
TRBV9	TRBD1	TRBJ2-7	-	15	CASSKRTGAGYEQYF	TGTGCCAGCAGCAAACGGACAGGGGCCGGGTACGAGCAGTACTTC
TRBV30	-	TRBJ1-5	-	14	CAWTEDSSNQPQHF	TGTGCCTGGACCGAAGACAGTAGCAATCAGCCCCAGCATTTT
TRBV6-1	-	TRBJ1-5	-	16	CASSEIVTDSNQPQHF	TGTGCCAGCAGTGAAATTGTGACAGATAGCAATCAGCCCCAGCATTTT
TRBV7-9	TRBD1	TRBJ2-1	-	14	CASSERQGGDEQFF	TGTGCCAGCAGCGAACGACAGGGTGGTGATGAGCAGTTCTTC